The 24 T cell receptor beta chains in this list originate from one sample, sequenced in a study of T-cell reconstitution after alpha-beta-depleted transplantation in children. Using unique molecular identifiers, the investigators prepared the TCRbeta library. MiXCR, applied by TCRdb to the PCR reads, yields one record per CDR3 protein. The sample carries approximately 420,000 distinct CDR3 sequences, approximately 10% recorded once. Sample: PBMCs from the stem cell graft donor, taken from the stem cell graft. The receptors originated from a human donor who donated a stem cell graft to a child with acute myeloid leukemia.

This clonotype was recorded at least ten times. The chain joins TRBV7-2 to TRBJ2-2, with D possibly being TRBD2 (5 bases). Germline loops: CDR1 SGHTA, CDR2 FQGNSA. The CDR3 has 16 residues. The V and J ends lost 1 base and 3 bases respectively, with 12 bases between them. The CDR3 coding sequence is TGTGCCAGCAGCTTAGTAGCTAGCAGCTACACCGGGGAGCTGTTTTTT. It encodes CASSLVASSYTGELFF. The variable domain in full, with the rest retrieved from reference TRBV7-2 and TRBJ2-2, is GAGVSQSPSNKVTEKGKDVELRCDPISGHTALYWYRQSLGQGLEFLIYFQGNSAPDKSGLPSDRFSAERTGGSVSTLTIQRTQQEDSAVYLCASSLVASSYTGELFFGEGSRLTVL.

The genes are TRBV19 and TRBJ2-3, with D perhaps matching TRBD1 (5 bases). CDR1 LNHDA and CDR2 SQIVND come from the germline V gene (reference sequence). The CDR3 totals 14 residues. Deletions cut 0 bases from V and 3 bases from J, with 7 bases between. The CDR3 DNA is TGTGCCAGTAGTATAGATGCAGGGACAGATACGCAGTATTTT. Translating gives CASSIDAGTDTQYF.

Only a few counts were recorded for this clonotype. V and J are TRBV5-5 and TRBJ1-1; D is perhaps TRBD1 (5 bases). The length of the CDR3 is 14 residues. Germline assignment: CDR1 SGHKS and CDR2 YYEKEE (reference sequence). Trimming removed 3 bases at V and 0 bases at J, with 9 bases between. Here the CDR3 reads CASSSGTLNTEAFF. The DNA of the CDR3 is TGTGCCAGCAGCTCGGGGACCCTGAACACTGAAGCTTTCTTT.

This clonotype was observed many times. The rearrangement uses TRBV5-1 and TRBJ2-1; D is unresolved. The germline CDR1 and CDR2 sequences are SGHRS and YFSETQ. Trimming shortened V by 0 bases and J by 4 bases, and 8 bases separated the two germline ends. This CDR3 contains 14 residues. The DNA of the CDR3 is TGCGCCAGCAGCTTGGTGGGTCCTTACAATGAGCAGTTCTTC. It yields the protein CASSLVGPYNEQFF.

The CDR3, as DNA: TGCGCCAGCCGCCGGCGGCAGGCGGGAGGATTCACAGATACGCAGTATTTT. Protein: CASRRRQAGGFTDTQYF. V usage is TRBV5-1 and J usage is TRBJ2-3, with 8 bases that match TRBD2. The CDR3 length is 17 residues. V trimming: 7 bases; J trimming: 2 bases; junction bases outside the gene matches: 15. Per germline, CDR1 SGHRS and CDR2 YFSETQ.

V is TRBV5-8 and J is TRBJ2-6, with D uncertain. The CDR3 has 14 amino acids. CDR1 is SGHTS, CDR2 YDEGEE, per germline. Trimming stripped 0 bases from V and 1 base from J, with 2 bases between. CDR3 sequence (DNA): TGTGCCAGCAGCTTGGAATCTGGGGCCAACGTCCTGACTTTC. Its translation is CASSLESGANVLTF.

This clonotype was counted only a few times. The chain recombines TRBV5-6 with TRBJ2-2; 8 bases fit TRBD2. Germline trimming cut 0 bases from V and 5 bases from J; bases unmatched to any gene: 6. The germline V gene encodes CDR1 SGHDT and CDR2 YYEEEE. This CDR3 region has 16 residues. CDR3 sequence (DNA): TGTGCCAGCAGCTTGGCCGGCGGGAGGCGGACCGGGGAGCTGTTTTTT. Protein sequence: CASSLAGGRRTGELFF.

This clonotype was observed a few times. CDR3 residues: CSVHPGGPNTEAFF. The CDR3 DNA reads as TGCAGCGTCCACCCGGGGGGACCCAACACTGAAGCTTTCTTT. The V and J genes are TRBV29-1 and TRBJ1-1, with D possibly matching TRBD1 (5 bases). V dropped 6 bases and J dropped 2 bases, with 16 bases sitting between them. The V gene's germline CDR1 is SQVTM and CDR2 ANQGSEA. The CDR3 is made up of 14 amino acids.

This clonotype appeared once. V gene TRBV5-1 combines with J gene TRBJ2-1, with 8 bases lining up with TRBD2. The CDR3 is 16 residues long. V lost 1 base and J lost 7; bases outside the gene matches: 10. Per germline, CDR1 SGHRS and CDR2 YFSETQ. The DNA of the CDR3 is TGCGCCAGCAGCTTGAGCCCCAGCGGGAGTCCGAATGAGCAGTTCTTC. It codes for CASSLSPSGSPNEQFF.

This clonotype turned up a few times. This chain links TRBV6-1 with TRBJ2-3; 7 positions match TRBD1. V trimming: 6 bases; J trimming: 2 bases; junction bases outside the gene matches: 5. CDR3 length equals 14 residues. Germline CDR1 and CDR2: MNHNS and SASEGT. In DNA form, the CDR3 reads TGTGCCAGCAGACTCCAGGGGGACACAGATACGCAGTATTTT. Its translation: CASRLQGDTDTQYF.

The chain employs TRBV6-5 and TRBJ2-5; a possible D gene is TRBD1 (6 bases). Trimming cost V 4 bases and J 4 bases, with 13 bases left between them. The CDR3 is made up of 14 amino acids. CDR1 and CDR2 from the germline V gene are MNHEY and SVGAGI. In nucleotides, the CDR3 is TGTGCCAGCAGTTCATCAGGGGTGGTAGAGACCCAGTACTTC. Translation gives CASSSSGVVETQYF.

The CDR3 loop reads CASSSPLRGIHQPQHF. For the CDR3, the DNA is TGTGCCAGCAGTTCACCCCTAAGGGGGATTCATCAGCCCCAGCATTTT. The rearrangement uses TRBV6-5 and TRBJ1-5; D might be TRBD1 (6 bases). Germline-derived CDR1 and CDR2 are MNHEY and SVGAGI. The CDR3 loop spans 16 amino acids. Trimming stripped 4 bases from V and 5 bases from J, with 18 bases between.

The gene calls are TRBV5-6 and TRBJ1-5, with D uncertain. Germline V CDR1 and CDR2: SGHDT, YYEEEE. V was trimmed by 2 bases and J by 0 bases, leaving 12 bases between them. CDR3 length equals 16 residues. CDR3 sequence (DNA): TGTGCCAGCAGCTTTCAGGCGGGAACTAGCAATCAGCCCCAGCATTTT. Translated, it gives CASSFQAGTSNQPQHF.

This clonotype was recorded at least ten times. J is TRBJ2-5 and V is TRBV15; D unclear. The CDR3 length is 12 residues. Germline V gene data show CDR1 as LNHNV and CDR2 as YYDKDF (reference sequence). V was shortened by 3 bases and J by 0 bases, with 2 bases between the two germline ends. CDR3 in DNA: TGTGCCACCAGCAGGAACCAAGAGACCCAGTACTTC. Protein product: CATSRNQETQYF. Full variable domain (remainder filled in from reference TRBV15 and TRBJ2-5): DAMVIQNPRYQVTQFGKPVTLSCSQTLNHNVMYWYQQKSSQAPKLLFHYYDKDFNNEADTPDNFQSRRPNTSFCFLDIRSPGLGDTAMYLCATSRNQETQYFGPGTRLLVL.

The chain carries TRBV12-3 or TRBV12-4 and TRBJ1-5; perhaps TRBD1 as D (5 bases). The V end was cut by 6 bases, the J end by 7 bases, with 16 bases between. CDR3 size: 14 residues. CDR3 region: CASSPGGSEQPQHF. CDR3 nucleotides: TGTGCCAGCAGCCCGGGGGGATCGGAACAGCCCCAGCATTTT.

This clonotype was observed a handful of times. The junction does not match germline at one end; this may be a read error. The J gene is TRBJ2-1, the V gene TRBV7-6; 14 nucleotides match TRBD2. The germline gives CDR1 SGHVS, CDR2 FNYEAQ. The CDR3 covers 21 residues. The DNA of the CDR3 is TGTGCTAGCAGCCTTTTTCCCCGACTAGCGGGGGGGCCGAGCTCCTACAATGAGCAGTTCTTC. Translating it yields CASSLFPRLAGGPSSYNEQFF.

The CDR3, as DNA: TGTGCCAGCAGCTTAAGTTTCAACAATGAGCAGTTCTTC. It encodes CASSLSFNNEQFF. The chain joins TRBV11-2 to TRBJ2-1; D is undetermined. The length of the CDR3 is 13 residues. Germline V gives CDR1 SGHAT, CDR2 FQNNGV. The V end was cut by 2 bases, the J end by 5 bases, with 7 bases between.

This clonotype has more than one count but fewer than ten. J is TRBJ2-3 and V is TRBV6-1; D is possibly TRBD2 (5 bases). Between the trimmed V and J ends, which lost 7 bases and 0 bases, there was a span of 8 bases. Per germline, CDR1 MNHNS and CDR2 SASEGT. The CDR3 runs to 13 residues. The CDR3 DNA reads TGTGCCAGCACCCGGACTAGCACAGATACGCAGTATTTT. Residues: CASTRTSTDTQYF.

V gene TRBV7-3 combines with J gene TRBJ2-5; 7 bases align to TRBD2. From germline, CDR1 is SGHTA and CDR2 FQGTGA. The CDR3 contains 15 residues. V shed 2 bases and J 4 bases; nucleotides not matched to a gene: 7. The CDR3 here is CASSLYGGIGETQYF. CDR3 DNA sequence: TGTGCCAGCAGCTTATACGGGGGGATAGGAGAGACCCAGTACTTC.

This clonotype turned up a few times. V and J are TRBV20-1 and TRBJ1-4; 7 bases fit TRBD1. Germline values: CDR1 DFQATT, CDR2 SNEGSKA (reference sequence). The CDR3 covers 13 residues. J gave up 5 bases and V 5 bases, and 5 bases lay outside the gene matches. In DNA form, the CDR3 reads TGCAGTGCTGTGGACAGGCTCAATGAAAAACTGTTTTTT. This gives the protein CSAVDRLNEKLFF.

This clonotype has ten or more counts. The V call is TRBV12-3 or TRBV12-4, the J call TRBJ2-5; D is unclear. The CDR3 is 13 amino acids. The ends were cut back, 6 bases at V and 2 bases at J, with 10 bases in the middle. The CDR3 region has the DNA TGTGCCAGCAGCAGACAAAGGCAAGAGACCCAGTACTTC. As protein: CASSRQRQETQYF.

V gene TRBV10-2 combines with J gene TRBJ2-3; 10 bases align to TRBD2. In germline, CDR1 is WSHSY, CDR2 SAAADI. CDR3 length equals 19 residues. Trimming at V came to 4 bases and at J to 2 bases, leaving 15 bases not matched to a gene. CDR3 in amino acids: CASSVSVPGLAGATDTQYF. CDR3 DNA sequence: TGCGCCAGCAGTGTGAGCGTCCCCGGCCTAGCGGGAGCCACAGATACGCAGTATTTT.

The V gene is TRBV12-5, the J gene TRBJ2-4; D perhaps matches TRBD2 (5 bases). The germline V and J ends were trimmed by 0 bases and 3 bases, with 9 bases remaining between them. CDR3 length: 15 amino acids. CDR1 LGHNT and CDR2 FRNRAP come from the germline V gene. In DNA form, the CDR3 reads TGTGCTAGTGGTTTGGTGGAGGAAGACAAAAACATTCAGTACTTC. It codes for CASGLVEEDKNIQYF.

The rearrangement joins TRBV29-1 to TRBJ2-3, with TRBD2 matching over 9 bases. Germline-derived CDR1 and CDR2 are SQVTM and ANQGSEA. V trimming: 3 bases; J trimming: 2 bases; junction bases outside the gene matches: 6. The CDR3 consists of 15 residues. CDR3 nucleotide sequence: TGCAGCGTTGAGGCTAGCGGGATGCTCACAGATACGCAGTATTTT. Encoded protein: CSVEASGMLTDTQYF.